Following are 10 T cell receptor beta chains from one sample sequenced in a study of PD-1 blockade in classical Hodgkin lymphoma. All trial patients relapsed after autologous stem cell transplantation. Negative selection with magnetic separation was used to purify CD4+ T cells from thawed PBMCs. TCRdb's copy holds only in-frame clones and misses some; the assay was immunoSEQ multiplex PCR. The table includes thousands of clones, roughly 86% detected once. This sample comprised CD4+ T cells from blood, obtained at baseline. The receptor source for this set is a human donor with classical Hodgkin lymphoma.

This chain links TRBV7-9 with TRBJ2-5; 11 nucleotides match TRBD2. Germline V gene data show CDR1 as SEHNR and CDR2 as FQNEAQ (reference sequence). J gave up 1 base and V 5 bases, and 3 bases lay outside the gene matches. The CDR3 has 15 residues. The CDR3, as DNA: TGTGCCAGCAGCCGACTAGCGGGAACCCAAGAGACCCAGTACTTC. Its translation: CASSRLAGTQETQYF.

The J gene is TRBJ1-2, the V gene TRBV6-1; TRBD1 might be the D (6 bases). Deletions cut 5 bases from V and 3 bases from J, with 13 bases between. CDR1 MNHNS and CDR2 SASEGT come from the germline V gene. There are 14 residues in the CDR3. CDR3 DNA: TGTGCCAGCAGTACCGCACAGGGTTACTATGGCTACACCTTC. Amino acid sequence: CASSTAQGYYGYTF.

The V and J genes are TRBV28 and TRBJ2-7; 7 bases fit TRBD2. The trim removed 7 bases at V and 2 bases at J, leaving 8 bases unmatched. Germline V gives CDR1 MDHEN, CDR2 SYDVKM. The CDR3 totals 14 residues. The CDR3 is CASTGSGRPYEQYF. In DNA, the CDR3 is TGTGCCAGCACGGGTAGCGGGCGTCCCTACGAGCAGTACTTC.

This chain uses TRBV7-2 with TRBJ2-2; weak D call: TRBD2 (6 bases). V shed 1 base and J shed 5 bases, with 8 bases lying between them. This CDR3 contains 14 residues. Germline values: CDR1 SGHTA, CDR2 FQGNSA. CDR3 loop: CASSLVGRTGELFF. DNA of the CDR3: TGTGCCAGCAGCTTAGTCGGGAGAACCGGGGAGCTGTTTTTT.

The chain combines TRBV7-8 with TRBJ1-4; D call uncertain. The germline V and J ends were trimmed by 1 base and 0 bases, with 12 bases remaining between them. This CDR3 has 17 amino acids. Germline-derived CDR1 and CDR2 are SGHVS and FQNEAQ. The CDR3, as DNA: TGTGCCAGCAGCTTAGTGGAGGGTGCGGCAACTAATGAAAAACTGTTTTTT. Its translation: CASSLVEGAATNEKLFF.

The chain has TRBV2 and TRBJ2-1; 7 bases fit TRBD2. Germline V CDR1 and CDR2: SNHLY, FYNNEI. The CDR3 length is 15 residues. V shed 4 bases, J shed 4 bases, and the junction held 7 bases outside the gene matches. The CDR3 region is CASSVAGRVYNEQFF. DNA of the CDR3: TGTGCCAGCAGTGTGGCGGGGAGGGTATACAATGAGCAGTTCTTC. Complete variable domain (other parts from reference TRBV2 and TRBJ2-1): EPEVTQTPSHQVTQMGQEVILRCVPISNHLYFYWYRQILGQKVEFLVSFYNNEISEKSEIFDDQFSVERPDGSNFTLKIRSTKLEDSAMYFCASSVAGRVYNEQFFGPGTRLTVL.

The CDR3 DNA sequence: TGCAGCGTTTCACCTATAGCGGGGAACCAAGAGACCCAGTACTTC. Its translation is CSVSPIAGNQETQYF. V is TRBV29-1 and J is TRBJ2-5; 8 positions match TRBD2. V dropped 5 bases and J dropped 0; count of bases not matched to a gene: 8. The CDR3 covers 15 residues. Germline lookup yields CDR1 SQVTM and CDR2 ANQGSEA.

This clone came up once. This chain connects TRBV7-9 to TRBJ1-4, with TRBD1 matching 9 bases. With 1 base clipped from V and 12 bases from J, the junction kept 3 bases outside the gene matches. The CDR3 length is 13 residues. CDR1 and CDR2 from the germline V gene are SEHNR and FQNEAQ (reference sequence). The DNA of the CDR3 is TGTGCCAGCAGCTTAGACAGGGGGCAGGAACTGTTTTTT. Translating gives CASSLDRGQELFF.

The chain uses TRBV10-2 and TRBJ2-5, with no clear D. Germline CDR1 WSHSY, CDR2 SAAADI. The CDR3 length is 15 residues. The V gene lost 2 bases and the J gene lost 5 bases, with 15 bases spanning the gap. The CDR3 is CASSEQWDRVETQYF. The CDR3 DNA reads TGCGCCAGCAGTGAGCAGTGGGATAGGGTGGAGACCCAGTACTTC.

The chain employs TRBV7-9 and TRBJ2-4; TRBD1 is a possible D gene (6 bases). V lost 4 bases to trimming and J lost 0 bases, with 13 bases between them. This CDR3 region has 16 residues. The germline V gene has CDR1 SEHNR and CDR2 FQNEAQ (reference sequence). CDR3 amino acids: CASSSRTVLAKNIQYF. In DNA form, the CDR3 reads TGTGCCAGCAGCTCGCGGACAGTCCTAGCCAAAAACATTCAGTACTTC.